This TCR beta chain was retrieved from a study of human T cells and chemical hapten exposure. Single cDNA molecules in the library carried unique molecular identifiers attached during preparation. Each CDR3 protein gets one entry after TCRdb re-called the RACE reads with MiXCR. The table shows about 340,000 distinct CDR3 sequences, with around 6.9% occurring only once. A remark on this clonotype: Its antigen is undetermined.

Stated time point: patch test 1, 2 weeks after DPC sensitization. Indicated treatment: therapeutic diphenylcyclopropenone sensitization with weekly scalp DPC. The starting material, unfractionated whole blood, was used for total RNA extraction. Study conclusions and caveats: Controls had significantly fewer large CDR3 similarity clusters than were formed by expanded TCRs.

Trimming cost V 1 base and J 7 bases, with 10 bases left between them. Per germline, CDR1 SNHLY and CDR2 FYNNEI. This CDR3 region has 14 residues. The chain joins TRBV2 to TRBJ1-4; D possibly corresponds to TRBD1 (5 bases). The TCR sequence derives from a woman aged 18-29 years with alopecia areata. Some clones in this sample may be carry-over from other donors' samples. The sequences come from whole blood, collected in connection with sensitization to the hapten diphenylcyclopropenone (DPC). The CDR3 DNA reads TGTGCCAGCAGTGAAGAGGGGTCGTCTGAAAAACTGTTTTTT. It is translated as CASSEEGSSEKLFF.